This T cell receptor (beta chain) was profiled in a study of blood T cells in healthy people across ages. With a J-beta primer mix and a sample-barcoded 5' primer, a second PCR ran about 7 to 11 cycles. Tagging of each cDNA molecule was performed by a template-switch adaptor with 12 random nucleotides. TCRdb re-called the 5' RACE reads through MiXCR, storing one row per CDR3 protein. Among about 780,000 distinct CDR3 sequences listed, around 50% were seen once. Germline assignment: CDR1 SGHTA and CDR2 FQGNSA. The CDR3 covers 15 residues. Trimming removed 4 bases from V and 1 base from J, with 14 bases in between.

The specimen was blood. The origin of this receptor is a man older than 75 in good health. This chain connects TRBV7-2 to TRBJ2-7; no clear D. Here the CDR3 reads CASSSPGIWSYEQYF. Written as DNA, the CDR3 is TGTGCCAGCAGCTCCCCAGGAATTTGGTCCTACGAGCAGTACTTC.